These T cell receptor beta chains were read from a single sample in a study of patients and donors after allogeneic stem cell transplantation. TCRdb re-called the RT-PCR reads through MiXCR, storing one row per CDR3 protein. Seen here are about 74,000 distinct CDR3 sequences, 26% observed once, and the top ten hold more than 25%. Sequenced material: blood, either unsorted or a sorted T cell fraction (not recorded which). All receptors come from a human donor who was either an allogeneic HSCT recipient or a stem cell or donor lymphocyte infusion donor (not recorded which). It is not recorded whose cells these are; they may come from a transplant donor. Each CDR3 is given with its conserved first and last residue. Fields, in order: J gene, D gene, clone size, V gene, CDR3 DNA, CDR3 protein. D genes are given only for firm matches. The size field is filled for only some rows; it gives once, few, many or a size class.

TRBJ1-1 | . | few | TRBV5-5 | TGTGCCAGCAGCTTGACAGGACAAACTGAAGCTTTCTTT | CASSLTGQTEAFF
TRBJ2-7 | . | . | TRBV19 | TGTGCCAGCAAAAAATGGGGGCTTGAGTACGAGCAGTACTTC | CASKKWGLEYEQYF
TRBJ1-1 | TRBD1 | . | TRBV12-3/TRBV12-4 | TGTGCCAGCAGTAAAGCCAGGGGGCTCTATGAAGCTTTCTTT | CASSKARGLYEAFF
TRBJ2-5 | TRBD1 | . | TRBV7-2 | TGTGCCAGCAGCCGGGACAGGGAGACCCAGTACTTC | CASSRDRETQYF
TRBJ2-5 | . | . | TRBV7-2 | TGTGCCAGCAGCTTAGCTAGGACTAATCAAGAGACCCAGTACTTC | CASSLARTNQETQYF
TRBJ2-1 | TRBD2 | few | TRBV6-8 | TGTGCCAGCAGTTATTGTAGCGGGGGGGGCTCGGGCAATGAGCAGTTCTTC | CASSYCSGGGSGNEQFF
TRBJ1-4 | TRBD1 | few | TRBV29-1 | TGCAGCGTAGAACAGGGGTCTAATGAAAAACTGTTTTTT | CSVEQGSNEKLFF
TRBJ2-7 | TRBD1 | . | TRBV5-5 | TGTGCCAGCTTACCGGTGCCAGGGGACAGGGGCATGTTGCAGTACTTC | CASLPVPGDRGMLQYF
TRBJ2-3 | TRBD1 | few | TRBV7-2 | TGTGCCAGCAGCGCTCCGGGACAGGGAATAAATACGCAGTATTTT | CASSAPGQGINTQYF
TRBJ1-4 | . | . | TRBV9 | TGTGCCAGCAGCGTAGACCCGGGGGTTGCAACTAATGAAAAACTGTTTTTT | CASSVDPGVATNEKLFF
TRBJ2-3 | TRBD1 | . | TRBV5-6 | TGTGCCAGCAGCGGCACAGGGGCAGATACGCAGTATTTT | CASSGTGADTQYF
TRBJ2-1 | TRBD2 | few | TRBV12-3/TRBV12-4 | TGTGCCAGCAGTACCGGGACTAGCAGGGAGCAGTTCTTC | CASSTGTSREQFF
TRBJ2-2 | . | . | TRBV7-9 | TGTGCCAGCAGCCATCTGACGGGTACACGTGGGGAGCTGTTTTTT | CASSHLTGTRGELFF
TRBJ1-6 | . | few | TRBV5-1 | TGCGCCAGCAGCTTGCATACTTCCATACCCTCACCCCTCCACTTT | CASSLHTSIPSPLHF
TRBJ2-5 | . | . | TRBV20-1 | TGCAGTGCTAGAGAGCTGGTGCAAGAGACCCAGTACTTC | CSARELVQETQYF
TRBJ2-7 | . | . | TRBV6-5 | TGTGCCAGCAGTTACTCCCCCTACGAGCAGTACTTC | CASSYSPYEQYF
TRBJ1-3 | TRBD1 | many | TRBV5-1 | TGCGCCAGCAGCTTGGGGGGACAGTTCTCTGGAAACACCATATATTTT | CASSLGGQFSGNTIYF
TRBJ1-3 | TRBD1 | few | TRBV4-3 | TGCGCCAGCAGCCGCGGACAGGGGGCCTACACCATATATTTT | CASSRGQGAYTIYF
TRBJ2-1 | . | . | TRBV4-3 | TGCGCCAGCAGCCAAGGGGCGGCAAGCTCCTACAATGAGCAGTTCTTC | CASSQGAASSYNEQFF
TRBJ1-1 | . | . | TRBV12-3/TRBV12-4 | TGTGCCAGCAGCGGTCCCGCTCATGAAGCTTTCTTT | CASSGPAHEAFF